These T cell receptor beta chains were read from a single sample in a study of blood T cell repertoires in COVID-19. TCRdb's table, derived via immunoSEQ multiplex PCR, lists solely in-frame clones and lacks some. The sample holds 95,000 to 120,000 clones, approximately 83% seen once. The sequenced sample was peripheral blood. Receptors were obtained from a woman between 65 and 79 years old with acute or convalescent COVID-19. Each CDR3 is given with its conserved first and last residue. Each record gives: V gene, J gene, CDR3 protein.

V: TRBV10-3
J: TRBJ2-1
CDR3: CAISERQGRDEQFF

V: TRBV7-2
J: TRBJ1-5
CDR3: CASSFGQGANQPQHF

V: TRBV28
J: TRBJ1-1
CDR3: CASSLDRAEAFF

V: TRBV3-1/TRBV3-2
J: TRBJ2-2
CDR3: CASSQAGTGSTGELFF

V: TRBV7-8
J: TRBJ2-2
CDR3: CASSFFTGNTGELFF

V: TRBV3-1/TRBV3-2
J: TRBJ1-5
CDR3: CASSQDSSTSQPQHF

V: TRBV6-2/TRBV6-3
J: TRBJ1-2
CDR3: CASSRDSRGYTF

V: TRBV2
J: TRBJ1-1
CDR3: CASRETANTEAFF

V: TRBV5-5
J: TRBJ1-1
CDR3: CASSLGSGESTEAFF

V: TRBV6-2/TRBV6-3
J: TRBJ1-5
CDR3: CASSYTQIHSNQPQHF

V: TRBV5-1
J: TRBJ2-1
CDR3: CASLPGLAVSYNEQFF

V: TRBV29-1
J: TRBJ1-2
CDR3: CSDGQGTGYTF

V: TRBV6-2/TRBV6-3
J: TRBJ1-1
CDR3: CASSYGRNTEAFF

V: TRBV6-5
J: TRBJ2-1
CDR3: CASSFISYNEQFF

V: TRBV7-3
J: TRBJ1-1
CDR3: CASSPVRNTEAFF

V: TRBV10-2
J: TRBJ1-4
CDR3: CASRPGHLNEKLFF

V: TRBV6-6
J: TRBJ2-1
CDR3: CASSRKIAGGPGSSYNEQFF

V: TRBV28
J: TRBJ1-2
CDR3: CASTRGERILYGYTF